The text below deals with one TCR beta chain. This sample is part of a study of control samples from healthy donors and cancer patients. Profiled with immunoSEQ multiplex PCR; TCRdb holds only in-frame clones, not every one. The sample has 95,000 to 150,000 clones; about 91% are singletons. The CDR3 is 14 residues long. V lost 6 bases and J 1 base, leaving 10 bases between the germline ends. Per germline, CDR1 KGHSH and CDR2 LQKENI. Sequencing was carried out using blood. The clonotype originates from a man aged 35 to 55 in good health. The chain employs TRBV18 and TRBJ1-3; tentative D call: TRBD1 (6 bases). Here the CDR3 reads CASSKDSSGNTIYF. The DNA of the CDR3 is TGTGCCAGCTCCAAGGACAGTTCTGGAAACACCATATATTTT.